The TCR beta chain under discussion was sequenced for a study of cytomegalovirus exposure and HLA in healthy donors. Turning to the study itself: Out of a few hundred genotyped donors, about 80% belonged to the Caucasian-associated ancestry cluster.

Researchers ran the PCR with 60 Vbeta and 13 Jbeta primers. Clones were sequenced by immunoSEQ multiplex PCR, and TCRdb holds only the in-frame ones, with some missing. The repertoire holds about 190,000 clones, with 65% to 85% as singletons. This CDR3 is 15 amino acids long. The J segment lost 3 bases and the V segment lost 6 bases, leaving 7 bases of the junction unmatched. CDR1 and CDR2 from the germline V gene are SGHTA and FQGNSA. This TCR was recovered from a man between 40 and 49 years old in good health and CMV-seropositive. Material: PBMCs. This sequence joins TRBV7-2 and TRBJ1-5; 8 bases align to TRBD1. DNA for the CDR3: TGTGCCAGCAGTCCCGGGACAGGTCCCAATCAGCCCCAGCATTTT. It specifies CASSPGTGPNQPQHF.